A selection of T cell receptor beta chains follows, all from one sample in a study of T cells after somatic rescue of genetic block. Method: immunoSEQ multiplex PCR; TCRdb's copy keeps in-frame clones and lacks some. The table has some 14,000 clones, approximately 72% seen once. Material for sequencing was peripheral blood mononuclear cells (PBMCs). The source is a boy younger than 18. The CDR3 runs from the conserved cysteine through the conserved F or W. The order of the fields is D gene, V gene, J gene, clone size, CDR3 protein, CDR3 DNA. A D gene is named only where the DNA matches it firmly. The listing skips clone size in some rows; elsewhere it reads once, few, many or a size class.

d_gene: .
v_gene: TRBV5-1
j_gene: TRBJ1-1
abundance: .
CDR3aa: CASSLVGGDTEAFF
CDR3nt: TGCGCCAGCAGCTTGGTGGGGGGTGACACTGAAGCTTTCTTT

d_gene: .
v_gene: TRBV2
j_gene: TRBJ2-7
abundance: .
CDR3aa: CASSEAPGRVYEQYF
CDR3nt: TGTGCCAGCAGTGAAGCACCGGGGCGCGTATACGAGCAGTACTTC

d_gene: TRBD1
v_gene: TRBV27
j_gene: TRBJ2-7
abundance: .
CDR3aa: CASSSQQGPYEQYF
CDR3nt: TGTGCCAGCAGTTCCCAACAGGGGCCCTACGAGCAGTACTTC

d_gene: .
v_gene: TRBV10-1
j_gene: TRBJ1-1
abundance: few
CDR3aa: CASSRWRNTEAFF
CDR3nt: TGCGCCAGCAGCCGTTGGAGGAACACTGAAGCTTTCTTT

d_gene: .
v_gene: TRBV27
j_gene: TRBJ2-7
abundance: .
CDR3aa: CASSFPGSPTYEQYF
CDR3nt: TGTGCCAGCAGTTTCCCAGGCTCCCCAACCTACGAGCAGTACTTC

d_gene: TRBD2
v_gene: TRBV5-1
j_gene: TRBJ2-3
abundance: .
CDR3aa: CASSLRTSGITDTQYF
CDR3nt: TGCGCCAGCAGCCTCCGGACTAGCGGGATCACAGATACGCAGTATTTT

d_gene: TRBD2
v_gene: TRBV5-4
j_gene: TRBJ2-7
abundance: .
CDR3aa: CASSDGLAGVGYEQYF
CDR3nt: TGTGCCAGCAGCGACGGGCTAGCGGGGGTAGGCTACGAGCAGTACTTC

d_gene: TRBD2
v_gene: TRBV18
j_gene: TRBJ2-7
abundance: once
CDR3aa: CASSLRTSGTYEQYF
CDR3nt: TGTGCCAGCTCCCTTAGGACTAGCGGTACCTACGAGCAGTACTTC

d_gene: .
v_gene: TRBV5-6
j_gene: TRBJ1-3
abundance: few
CDR3aa: CASNGRLNTIYF
CDR3nt: TGTGCCAGCAATGGCAGACTAAACACCATATATTTT

d_gene: TRBD1
v_gene: TRBV28
j_gene: TRBJ1-5
abundance: .
CDR3aa: CATSRQGGNQPQHF
CDR3nt: TGTGCCACCTCCAGACAGGGCGGCAATCAGCCCCAGCATTTT

d_gene: TRBD1
v_gene: TRBV7-8
j_gene: TRBJ1-1
abundance: .
CDR3aa: CASSLIEGRGPFNTEAFF
CDR3nt: TGTGCCAGCAGCTTAATTGAAGGCAGGGGGCCCTTTAACACTGAAGCTTTCTTT

d_gene: .
v_gene: TRBV9
j_gene: TRBJ2-3
abundance: .
CDR3aa: CASSVDRSTQYF
CDR3nt: TGTGCCAGCAGCGTGGACCGTTCCACGCAGTATTTT

d_gene: .
v_gene: TRBV28
j_gene: TRBJ2-7
abundance: .
CDR3aa: CASSPPTSIGSYEQYF
CDR3nt: TGTGCCAGCAGCCCTCCTACTAGCATCGGATCCTACGAGCAGTACTTC

d_gene: TRBD1
v_gene: TRBV10-2
j_gene: TRBJ2-7
abundance: .
CDR3aa: CASTRQGIPEQYF
CDR3nt: TGCGCCAGCACGCGACAGGGCATTCCCGAGCAGTACTTC

d_gene: .
v_gene: TRBV10-3
j_gene: TRBJ2-5
abundance: .
CDR3aa: CAISVWGETQYF
CDR3nt: TGTGCCATCAGTGTGTGGGGAGAGACCCAGTACTTC

d_gene: TRBD1
v_gene: TRBV5-6
j_gene: TRBJ1-3
abundance: few
CDR3aa: CASSRTGLGNTIYF
CDR3nt: TGTGCCAGCAGCCGGACAGGGCTTGGAAACACCATATATTTT

d_gene: .
v_gene: TRBV5-1
j_gene: TRBJ1-4
abundance: .
CDR3aa: CASSLYPVSVNEKLFF
CDR3nt: TGCGCCAGCAGCTTGTACCCGGTCAGTGTTAATGAAAAACTGTTTTTT

d_gene: TRBD1
v_gene: TRBV25-1
j_gene: TRBJ1-5
abundance: .
CDR3aa: CASSETGTGNRSAPAF
CDR3nt: TGTGCCAGCAGCGAGACGGGGACAGGGAATCGATCAGCCCCAGCATTT

d_gene: .
v_gene: TRBV27
j_gene: TRBJ2-6
abundance: once
CDR3aa: CASSLERASGANVLTF
CDR3nt: TGTGCCAGCAGTTTAGAGAGGGCCTCTGGGGCCAACGTCCTGACTTTC

d_gene: .
v_gene: TRBV2
j_gene: TRBJ2-5
abundance: .
CDR3aa: CARQAQETQYF
CDR3nt: TGTGCCAGGCAGGCCCAAGAGACCCAGTACTTC

d_gene: .
v_gene: TRBV7-8
j_gene: TRBJ2-3
abundance: few
CDR3aa: CASSFTNRLATDTQYF
CDR3nt: TGTGCCAGCAGCTTCACCAACCGACTGGCCACAGATACGCAGTATTTT

d_gene: TRBD1
v_gene: TRBV5-1
j_gene: TRBJ2-2
abundance: few
CDR3aa: CASSMLGGQDTGELFF
CDR3nt: TGCGCCAGCAGCATGCTGGGGGGACAGGACACCGGGGAGCTGTTTTTT

d_gene: .
v_gene: TRBV5-4
j_gene: TRBJ2-7
abundance: .
CDR3aa: CASSRRDGDSYEQYF
CDR3nt: TGTGCCAGCAGCCGCCGGGACGGGGACTCCTACGAGCAGTACTTC

d_gene: .
v_gene: TRBV19
j_gene: TRBJ1-2
abundance: once
CDR3aa: CASSILPAEPYGYTF
CDR3nt: TGTGCCAGTAGTATACTCCCGGCTGAGCCCTATGGCTACACCTTC

d_gene: .
v_gene: TRBV2
j_gene: TRBJ1-5
abundance: .
CDR3aa: CASKGGGQPQHF
CDR3nt: TGTGCCAGCAAGGGGGGAGGACAGCCCCAGCATTTT

d_gene: TRBD2
v_gene: TRBV5-1
j_gene: TRBJ2-3
abundance: once
CDR3aa: CASNPSAGFGDTQYF
CDR3nt: TGCGCCAGCAATCCGTCAGCGGGATTTGGAGATACGCAGTATTTT

d_gene: .
v_gene: TRBV14
j_gene: TRBJ2-5
abundance: once
CDR3aa: CASSQKFAARETQYF
CDR3nt: TGTGCCAGCAGCCAAAAGTTTGCCGCGAGGGAGACCCAGTACTTC

d_gene: .
v_gene: TRBV7-2
j_gene: TRBJ2-5
abundance: .
CDR3aa: CASSLGPLRTQYF
CDR3nt: TGTGCCAGCAGCTTGGGGCCCCTCAGGACCCAGTACTTC

d_gene: .
v_gene: TRBV5-1
j_gene: TRBJ2-3
abundance: .
CDR3aa: CASKTDTQYF
CDR3nt: TGCGCCAGCAAAACAGATACGCAGTATTTT

d_gene: TRBD1
v_gene: TRBV14
j_gene: TRBJ2-3
abundance: .
CDR3aa: CASSLRGRPITDTQYF
CDR3nt: TGTGCCAGCAGCCTCAGGGGGCGTCCCATCACAGATACGCAGTATTTT

d_gene: TRBD1
v_gene: TRBV28
j_gene: TRBJ1-2
abundance: .
CDR3aa: CASSPPDRAPYGYTF
CDR3nt: TGTGCCAGCAGCCCTCCGGACAGGGCTCCCTATGGCTACACCTTC

d_gene: TRBD2
v_gene: TRBV2
j_gene: TRBJ2-1
abundance: .
CDR3aa: CASSAPLAGVNREQFF
CDR3nt: TGTGCCAGCAGCGCCCCTCTAGCGGGAGTAAACAGGGAGCAGTTCTTC